This T cell receptor (beta chain) is from a study of T cell clonality in common variable immunodeficiency. For this clone: Antigen specificity is unknown. The sequence runs out 3 residues before the end of the CDR3; the remainder is reconstructed from the germline J gene.

Germline V gene data show CDR1 as LNHDA and CDR2 as SQIVND (reference sequence). The CDR3 totals 17 residues. With V trimmed by 6 bases and J by 5 bases, 15 bases remained unmatched. Libraries were prepared by immunoSEQ multiplex PCR; TCRdb keeps only in-frame clonotypes and omits some of them. The sample yields around 50,000 clones, without any singletons. Overall study results and limits: Fewer deletions and N-nucleotide insertions were reportedly seen in common variable immunodeficiency TCR beta sequences.

Sequenced material: peripheral blood mononuclear cells. The chain employs TRBV19 and TRBJ2-3, with 9 bases lining up with TRBD2. This clonotype was sampled from a person between 18 and 75 years old in good health. CDR3 protein: CASSKRGSGSSGDTQYF. The sequenced CDR3 bases are TGTGCCAGTAGCAAACGGGGTAGCGGGAGTTCGGGAGATACG. Looking up the rest from reference TRBV19 and TRBJ2-3 gives the full variable domain: DGGITQSPKYLFRKEGQNVTLSCEQNLNHDAMYWYRQDPGQGLRLIYYSQIVNDFQKGDIAEGYSVSREKKESFPLTVTSAQKNPTAFYLCASSKRGSGSSGDTQYFGPGTRLTVL.